The sequence of this TCR beta chain was determined in a study of cytomegalovirus exposure and HLA in healthy donors. Whole-study findings and limits: A later analysis linked some 17,000 TCR beta sequences to HLA alleles at 0.05 false discovery rate. The productive fraction for most TCR beta V segments was about 87% or about 30% in an earlier analysis. The study designated 150 or so TCR beta chains cytomegalovirus-associated.

Germline V gene lookup returns CDR1 ENHRY and CDR2 SYGVKD. This CDR3 is 14 amino acids long. V lost 0 bases to trimming and J lost 3 bases, with 9 bases between them. The PCR used 60 Vbeta and 13 Jbeta primers. Some clones are missing from TCRdb's copy, which holds only in-frame ones; the method was immunoSEQ multiplex PCR. The sample consists of roughly 130,000 clones, about 86% of them appearing once. With respect to this clone: The target antigen is unknown.

J is TRBJ2-7 and V is TRBV10-3; D not certain. This TCR came from a man younger than 35 in good health and CMV-seronegative. Sequencing was performed on PBMCs. CDR3: CAISESGTYYEQYF. CDR3 DNA sequence: TGTGCCATCAGTGAGTCGGGCACCTACTACGAGCAGTACTTC.